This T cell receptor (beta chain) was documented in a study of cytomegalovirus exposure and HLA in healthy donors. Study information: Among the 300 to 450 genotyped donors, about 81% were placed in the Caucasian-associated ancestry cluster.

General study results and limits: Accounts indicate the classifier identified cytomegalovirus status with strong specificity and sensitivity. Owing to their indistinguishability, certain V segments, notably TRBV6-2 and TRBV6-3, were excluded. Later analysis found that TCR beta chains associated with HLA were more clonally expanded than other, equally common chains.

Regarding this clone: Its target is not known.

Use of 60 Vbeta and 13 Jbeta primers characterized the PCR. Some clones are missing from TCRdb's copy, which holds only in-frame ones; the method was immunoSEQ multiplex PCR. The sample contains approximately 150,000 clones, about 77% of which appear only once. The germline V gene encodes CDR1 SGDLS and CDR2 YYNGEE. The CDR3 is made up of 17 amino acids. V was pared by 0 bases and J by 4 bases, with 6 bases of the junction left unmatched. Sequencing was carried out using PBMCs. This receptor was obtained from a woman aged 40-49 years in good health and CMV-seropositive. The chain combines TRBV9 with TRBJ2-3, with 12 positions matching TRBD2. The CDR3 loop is CASSVGASGGGADTQYF. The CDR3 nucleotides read TGTGCCAGCAGCGTAGGGGCTAGCGGGGGGGGCGCAGATACGCAGTATTTT.